Detailed here is one TCR beta chain. Original analysis: Amplification from reference gene primers served as the basis for estimated nucleated cell counts. The repertoire was sequenced with immunoSEQ multiplex PCR; TCRdb's copy has only in-frame clones and lacks some. V, J and clone size were drawn from that table, and D and trimming were deduced from the DNA. The sample lists tens of thousands of clones, approximately 82% occurring once. This CDR3 comprises 15 residues. Trimming stripped 6 bases from V and 3 bases from J, with 16 bases between. Germline values: CDR1 ENHRY, CDR2 SYGVKD. The sample comes from a study of blood T cell repertoires in COVID-19. For the study at large: The samples span acute and convalescent COVID-19 from the United States, Italy and Spain. Sources were T cells, B-cell-depleted T cells, or PBMCs; the material itself was cDNA or gDNA.

The chain uses TRBV10-3 and TRBJ2-3; weak D call: TRBD1 (6 bases). The receptor comes from a man in his forties or fifties with active COVID-19. The sequenced material came from peripheral blood. CDR3 residues: CAISGQGIVTDTQYF. For the CDR3, the DNA is TGTGCCATCAGCGGGCAGGGGATCGTAACAGATACGCAGTATTTT.